The TCR beta chain under discussion was sequenced for a study of blood T cell repertoires in COVID-19. Looking at the study overall: COVID-19 samples from acute and convalescent phases originated in the United States, Italy and Spain. PBMCs, B-cell-depleted T cells, or T cells provided the cDNA or gDNA that made up the material.

The CDR3 length is 12 residues. Looked up from germline, CDR1 is MDHEN and CDR2 is SYDVKM. With V trimmed by 7 bases and J by 8 bases, 4 bases remained unmatched. Original processing notes: The authors estimated nucleated cell counts from reference gene primer amplification. The table came from immunoSEQ multiplex PCR; TCRdb's copy has only in-frame clones and leaves some out. The D gene and trimming were derived from the DNA, and the V and J assignments and clone size from that table. The table records nearly 200,000 clones, roughly 80% of them present only once. J is TRBJ1-2 and V is TRBV28; 10 positions match TRBD1. The source of this sequence is a human donor in a cohort sampled during active COVID-19. The specimen was peripheral blood. The CDR3 protein is CASTDRGQGYTF. As DNA, the CDR3 is TGTGCCAGCACCGACAGGGGGCAGGGCTACACCTTC.